This paragraph reports one T cell receptor beta chain. The antigen is not known. The table came from immunoSEQ multiplex PCR; TCRdb's copy has only in-frame clones and leaves some out. Among roughly 76,000 clones listed, about 88% were seen once. The data are from a study of T cell responses to AZD1222 COVID-19 vaccine. The study, taken as a whole, reports: Unmutated variant regions are reportedly the target of nearly half of TCRs that are spike-specific. Most donors were white British and more were female, and clonal diversity was possibly underestimated. Only six or seven AZD1222 recipients were seropositive at baseline.

Germline V lookup: CDR1 SGHTA, CDR2 FQGTGA. Trimming cost V 2 bases and J 11 bases; bases outside gene matches: 6. This CDR3 has 13 residues. This chain joins TRBV7-3 and TRBJ2-1; 7 nucleotides line up with TRBD2. The TCR originated in an adult in good health. The starting material was peripheral blood, obtained on day 0 of AZD1222 vaccination. The CDR3 nucleotides are TGTGCCAGCAGCTTAGGGACTACTAATCAGCAGTTCTTC. This translates into CASSLGTTNQQFF.